The clone carrying this T cell receptor beta chain has just a few counts. V was cut by 0 bases and J by 6 bases, with 9 bases left in between. Germline V CDR1 and CDR2: MNHEY, SMNVEV (reference sequence). The CDR3 covers 14 residues. These data belong to a study of OX40 agonist ivuxolimab in advanced cancers. The assay was immunoSEQ multiplex PCR, and TCRdb's table has in-frame clones only and misses some. The table lists approximately 73,000 clones, around nine tenths of them singletons. This TCR was sampled from an adult with an advanced solid tumor such as melanoma, head and neck, liver or kidney cancer. The rearrangement uses TRBV27 and TRBJ1-5, with a possible D match to TRBD1 (5 bases). The starting material was CD4+ or CD8+ T cells sorted from blood, obtained in a trial of the OX40 agonist ivuxolimab. DNA of the CDR3: TGTGCCAGCAGTTTATCGGACATCGGTCAGCCCCAGCATTTT. Translation: CASSLSDIGQPQHF.